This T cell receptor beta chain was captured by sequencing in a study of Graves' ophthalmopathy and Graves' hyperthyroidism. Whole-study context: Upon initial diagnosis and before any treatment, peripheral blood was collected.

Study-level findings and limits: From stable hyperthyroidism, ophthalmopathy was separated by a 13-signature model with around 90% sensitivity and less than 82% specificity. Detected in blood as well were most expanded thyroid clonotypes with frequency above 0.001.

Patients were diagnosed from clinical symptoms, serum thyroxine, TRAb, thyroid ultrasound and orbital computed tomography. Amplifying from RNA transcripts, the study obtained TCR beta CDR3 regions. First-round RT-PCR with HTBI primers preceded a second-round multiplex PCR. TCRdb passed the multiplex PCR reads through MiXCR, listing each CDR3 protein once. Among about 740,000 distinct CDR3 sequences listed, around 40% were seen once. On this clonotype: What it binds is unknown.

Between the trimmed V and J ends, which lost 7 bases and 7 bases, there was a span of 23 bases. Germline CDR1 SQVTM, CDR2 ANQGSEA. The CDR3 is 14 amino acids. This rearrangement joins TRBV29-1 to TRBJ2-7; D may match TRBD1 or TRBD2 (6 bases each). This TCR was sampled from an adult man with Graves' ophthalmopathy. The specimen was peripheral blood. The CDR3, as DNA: TGCAGCGGTAACAGGGCGGGGAACACCGGGGAGCAGTACTTC. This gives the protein CSGNRAGNTGEQYF.